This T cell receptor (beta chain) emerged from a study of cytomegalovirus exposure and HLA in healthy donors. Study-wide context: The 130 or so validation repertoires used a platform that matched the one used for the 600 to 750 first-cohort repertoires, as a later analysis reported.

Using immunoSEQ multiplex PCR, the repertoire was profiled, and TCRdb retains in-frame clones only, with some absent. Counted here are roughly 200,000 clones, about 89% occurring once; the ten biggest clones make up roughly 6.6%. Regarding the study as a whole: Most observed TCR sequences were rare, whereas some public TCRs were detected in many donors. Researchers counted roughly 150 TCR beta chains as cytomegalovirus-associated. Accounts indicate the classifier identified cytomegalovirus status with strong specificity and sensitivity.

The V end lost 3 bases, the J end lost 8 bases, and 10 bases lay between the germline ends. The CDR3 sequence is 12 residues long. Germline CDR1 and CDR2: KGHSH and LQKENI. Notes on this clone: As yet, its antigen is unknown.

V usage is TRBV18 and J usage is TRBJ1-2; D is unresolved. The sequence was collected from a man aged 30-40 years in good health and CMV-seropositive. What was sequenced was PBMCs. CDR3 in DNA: TGTGCCAGCTCACCGGGAGTGAAGGGCTACACCTTC. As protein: CASSPGVKGYTF. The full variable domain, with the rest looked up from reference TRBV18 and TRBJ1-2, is NAGVMQNPRHLVRRRGQEARLRCSPMKGHSHVYWYRQLPEEGLKFMVYLQKENIIDESGMPKERFSAEFPKEGPSILRIQQVVRGDSAAYFCASSPGVKGYTFGSGTRLTVV.